This TCR beta chain came from a study of identical twins. Findings and caveats of the study: It was cross-sectional statistical analysis, not following the same donors, that the conclusions relied on. Twin-shared out-of-frame alpha sequences showed excess low generation probability.

This CDR3 is built from 11 residues. Looked up from germline, CDR1 is MNHNS and CDR2 is SASEGT. V shed 11 bases and J shed 0 bases, with 7 bases lying between them. TCRdb reprocessed the 5' RACE reads with MiXCR, giving one entry per CDR3 protein. The table has hundreds of thousands of distinct CDR3 sequences, over 15% seen once; the top ten hold 10% to 15%. The donors were all healthy and Caucasian. Comments on this clonotype: Its specificity is unknown.

These data were also reused for a study on T cells expressing NK-cell markers. Per that paper: Dominance of the CD3+CD56-NKG2C+ fraction by these clonotypes also held in several donors.

Material for sequencing was PBMCs. This chain connects TRBV6-1 to TRBJ1-1; D not certain. The sequence derives from a young woman in good health. CDR3 residues: CAYGVNTEAFF. CDR3 nucleotides: TGTGCCTACGGCGTGAACACTGAAGCTTTCTTT.